This TCR beta chain was recovered during a study of PD-1 blockade in classical Hodgkin lymphoma (dated by TCRdb to about 2020). Some background on the complete study: Nivolumab dosing was 3 mg/kg intravenously every 2 weeks, continuing until either disease progression or unacceptable toxicity. To define a peripheral blood immune signature of response to PD-1 blockade in classical Hodgkin lymphoma, the study combined TCR beta sequencing with CyTOF.

General study outcomes and caveats: Trial patients with a complete response had baseline diversity similar to that of newly diagnosed patients, while partial responders and progressors had significantly lower diversity. Baseline TCR diversity was reported to be lower in newly diagnosed patients than in healthy donors and to be lower still in relapsed/refractory patients. Patients starting nivolumab less than 1 year after ASCT had lower diversity and were excluded from later analyses to avoid confounding by immune reconstitution. Only a single clinical trial cohort was studied, and what caused the repertoire differences, possibly disease activity or prior therapy, remained undefined. By C4D1, a significant rise was seen in CD4+ TCR diversity but not in CD8+ TCR diversity (p=0.0027 vs p=0.16), and the rise was most apparent among complete responders (p=0.02).

The CDR3 holds 14 amino acids from the cysteine to the phenylalanine. Only the CDR3 portion is preserved as DNA: 42 bases, with reading frame beginning at the first base. CDR1 is given as MNHEY and CDR2 as SVGAGI, both from the germline V gene. V trim: 5 bases; J trim: 0 bases; unmatched bases: 3. The time point label, read with the paper, signifies: cycle 1 day 1 (C1D1), immediately before nivolumab initiation. All trial patients had relapsed after autologous stem cell transplantation, with cohorts A, B and C differing in prior brentuximab vedotin exposure. The trial cohort was composed of under 70 patients with relapsed/refractory classical Hodgkin lymphoma, for whom complete response, partial response or progressive disease was recorded as best overall response. In the multi-cohort phase II CheckMate 205 trial, trial patients received single-agent nivolumab. An independent review committee assessed best overall response by applying the 2007 International Working Group response criteria. Trial PBMCs were collected just before the start of nivolumab (C1D1) and during therapy at cycle 2 day 1 and cycle 4 day 1. Peripheral blood was collected in 8 mL Vacutainer Cell Preparation Tubes, from which PBMCs were isolated by centrifugation and then cryopreserved.

Genomic DNA was extracted with the Qiagen DNeasy kit from unsorted PBMCs and from negatively selected CD4+ and CD8+ fractions. TCR beta CDR3 regions were amplified by immunoSEQ multiplex PCR using primers annealing to V and J segments. A synthetic immune receptor repertoire was used to minimize amplification bias, and any residual bias was removed computationally once sequencing was done. Under the source paper's analysis protocol: Repertoire diversity was quantified as the Shannon entropy index using custom Python scripts. Unsorted, CD4+ and CD8+ repertoires were examined separately, except in combined analyses, for which CD4+ and CD8+ sequences were merged in silico. A clone counted as expanded when the clone's frequency after treatment rose at least 2-fold relative to C1D1, and clones undetected at baseline were given a pseudocount of 0.5. Clones with 0 or 1 copy at C1D1 were classified as singleton clones, and clones with 2 or more copies were classified as non-singleton clones. Clones expanded in unsorted samples were annotated as CD4+, CD8+ or unknown by matching protein sequences in sorted samples from the same patient. Wilcoxon tests on paired samples were used to test changes in diversity from C1D1 to C4D1. TCRdb's version of the immuneACCESS table is confined to in-frame rearrangements and falls short of the full clone set. An unresolved V gene accounts for under half of the shortfall where checked; the remainder is of unknown origin. The DNA was the basis for D and trimming; V, J and clone size are from that table. The sample contains roughly 61,000 clones, approximately 92% of them found a single time. Of the sample, over 12% is held by the ten largest clones.

A remark on this clone: Its antigen remains undetermined. No base quality values were provided; no much bigger clone lies one nucleotide off.

This sequence originates from a human donor with classical Hodgkin lymphoma. Sample: peripheral blood mononuclear cells (PBMCs), taken at baseline. This sequence uses TRBV6-5 and TRBJ1-2; TRBD1 agrees with 7 junctional bases. The CDR3 sequence is CASSRQGANYGYTF. The bases are TGTGCCAGCAGTCGACAGGGCGCTAACTATGGCTACACCTTC.